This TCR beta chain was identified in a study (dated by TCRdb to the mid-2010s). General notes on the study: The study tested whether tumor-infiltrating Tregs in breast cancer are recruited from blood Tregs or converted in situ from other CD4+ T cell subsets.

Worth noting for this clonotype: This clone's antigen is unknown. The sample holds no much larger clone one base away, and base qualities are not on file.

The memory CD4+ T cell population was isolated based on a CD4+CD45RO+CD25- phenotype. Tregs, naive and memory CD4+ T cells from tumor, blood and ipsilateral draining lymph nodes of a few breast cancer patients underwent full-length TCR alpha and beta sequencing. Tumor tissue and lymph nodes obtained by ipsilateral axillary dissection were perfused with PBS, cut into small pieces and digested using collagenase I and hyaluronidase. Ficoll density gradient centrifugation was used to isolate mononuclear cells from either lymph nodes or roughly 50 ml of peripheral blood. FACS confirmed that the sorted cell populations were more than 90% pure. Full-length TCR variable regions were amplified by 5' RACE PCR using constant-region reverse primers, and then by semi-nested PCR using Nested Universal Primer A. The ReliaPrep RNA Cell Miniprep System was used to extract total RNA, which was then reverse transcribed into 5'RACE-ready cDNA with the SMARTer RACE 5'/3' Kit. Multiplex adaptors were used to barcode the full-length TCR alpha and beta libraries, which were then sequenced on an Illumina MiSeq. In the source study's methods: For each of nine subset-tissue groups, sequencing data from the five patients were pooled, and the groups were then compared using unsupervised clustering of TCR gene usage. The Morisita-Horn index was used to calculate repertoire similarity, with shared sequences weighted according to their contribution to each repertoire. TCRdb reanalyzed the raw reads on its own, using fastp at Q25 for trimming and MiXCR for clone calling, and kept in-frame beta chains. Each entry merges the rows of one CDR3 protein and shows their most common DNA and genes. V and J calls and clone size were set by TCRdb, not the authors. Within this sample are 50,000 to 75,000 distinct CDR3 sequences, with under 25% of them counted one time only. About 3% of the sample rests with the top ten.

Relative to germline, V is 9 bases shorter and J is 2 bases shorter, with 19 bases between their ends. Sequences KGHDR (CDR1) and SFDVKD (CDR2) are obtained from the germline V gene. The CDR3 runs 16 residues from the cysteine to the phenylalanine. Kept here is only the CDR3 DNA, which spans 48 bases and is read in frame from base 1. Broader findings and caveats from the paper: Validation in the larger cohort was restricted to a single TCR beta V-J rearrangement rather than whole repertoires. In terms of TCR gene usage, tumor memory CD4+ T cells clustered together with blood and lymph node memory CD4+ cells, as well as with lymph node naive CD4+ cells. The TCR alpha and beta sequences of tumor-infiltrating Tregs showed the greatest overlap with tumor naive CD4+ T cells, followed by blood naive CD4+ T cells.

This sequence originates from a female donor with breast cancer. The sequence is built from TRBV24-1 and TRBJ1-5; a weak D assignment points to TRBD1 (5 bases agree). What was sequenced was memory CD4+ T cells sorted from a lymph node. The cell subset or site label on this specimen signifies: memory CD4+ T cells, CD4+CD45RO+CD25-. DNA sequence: TGTGCCACCGGATCCAGGGCAGCGGGCGGCAATCAGCCCCAGCATTTT. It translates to CATGSRAAGGNQPQHF.